A single sample is the source of the 6 T cell receptor beta chains below, sequenced in a study of shared clonotypes between healthy human individuals. Positive CCR7 selection of CD45RO-negative cells yielded the naive CD8 cells, and terminally differentiated effector memory CD45RA+ cells were excluded. Generated by immunoSEQ multiplex PCR, the TCRdb table keeps only in-frame clones and is missing some. The data hold millions of clones, with 85% to 95% observed a single time. The sample taken for sequencing was naive CD8+ T cells sorted from blood. The origin of the receptors is a man aged 18 to 29 in good health.

This chain links TRBV18 with TRBJ1-2, with 7 positions matching TRBD1. The length of the CDR3 is 18 residues. V was pared by 6 bases and J by 0 bases, with 16 bases of the junction left unmatched. The V gene's germline CDR1 is KGHSH and CDR2 LQKENI. The CDR3 DNA reads TGTGCCAGCTCCCCATCCCCCCAGGGGGGACTTCCTAACTATGGCTACACCTTC. It is translated as CASSPSPQGGLPNYGYTF. The variable domain in full, completed from reference TRBV18 and TRBJ1-2, reads NAGVMQNPRHLVRRRGQEARLRCSPMKGHSHVYWYRQLPEEGLKFMVYLQKENIIDESGMPKERFSAEFPKEGPSILRIQQVVRGDSAAYFCASSPSPQGGLPNYGYTFGSGTRLTVV.

This clone has more than one count but fewer than ten. The V gene is TRBV29-1, the J gene TRBJ2-7; D is unresolved. Germline CDR1 and CDR2: SQVTM and ANQGSEA. The CDR3 length is 13 residues. V gave up 5 bases and J gave up 2 bases, with 13 bases separating them. The CDR3 region is CSVSRQKTYEQYF. CDR3 in DNA: TGCAGCGTTTCGAGGCAGAAGACCTACGAGCAGTACTTC.

The chain recombines TRBV7-2 with TRBJ2-1; the D gene is possibly TRBD2 (5 bases). V lost 5 bases to trimming and J lost 5 bases, with 22 bases between them. From germline, CDR1 is SGHTA and CDR2 FQGNSA. The CDR3 has 17 residues. The DNA for the CDR3 is TGTGCCAGCAGCCCCTGGACTCCTTCCTGGGGTGACAATGAGCAGTTCTTC. Translation gives CASSPWTPSWGDNEQFF. The full variable domain, rest sourced from reference TRBV7-2 and TRBJ2-1, is GAGVSQSPSNKVTEKGKDVELRCDPISGHTALYWYRQSLGQGLEFLIYFQGNSAPDKSGLPSDRFSAERTGGSVSTLTIQRTQQEDSAVYLCASSPWTPSWGDNEQFFGPGTRLTVL.

The CDR3 loop reads CASSSGGGGEQYF. The CDR3 coding sequence is TGTGCCAGCAGCTCGGGCGGGGGAGGCGAGCAGTACTTC. This chain uses TRBV7-9 with TRBJ2-7, with TRBD2 identical over 7 bases. This CDR3 is 13 amino acids long. V was clipped by 4 bases and J by 6 bases; unmatched bases: 6. Germline V gives CDR1 SEHNR, CDR2 FQNEAQ (reference sequence).

Comments on this clone: The sample holds other DNA sequences that translate to the same CDR3. The V and J genes are TRBV13 and TRBJ1-6, with D uncertain. Germline V gene data show CDR1 as PRHDT and CDR2 as FYEKMQ (reference sequence). CDR3 length: 13 residues. V was shortened by 0 bases and J by 7 bases, with 4 bases between the two germline ends. Here the CDR3 DNA reads TGTGCCAGCAGCTTAGGGGTGAATTCACCCCTCCACTTT. Protein sequence: CASSLGVNSPLHF.

The chain has TRBV6-5 and TRBJ2-7; TRBD2 matches at 9 bases. Germline V gene sequence: CDR1 MNHEY, CDR2 SVGAGI. There are 15 residues in the CDR3. V shed 1 base and J 4 bases; nucleotides not matched to a gene: 5. CDR3 amino acids: CASSYLREGPYEQYF. The CDR3 DNA reads as TGTGCCAGCAGTTACTTGCGGGAGGGCCCGTACGAGCAGTACTTC.